A selection of T cell receptor beta chains follows, all from one sample in a study of blood T cell repertoires in COVID-19. This table comes from immunoSEQ multiplex PCR, and its TCRdb copy is limited to in-frame clones, with some not included. The sample lists 150,000 to 250,000 clones, 65% to 85% occurring once. The sequenced material came from PBMCs or T cells enriched from blood (not recorded which). These TCRs come from a man in his forties who had recovered from COVID-19. CDR3s include the opening cysteine and the closing phenylalanine or tryptophan.

>TRBV4-1
CASSPQSSYEQYF
>TRBV30
CAWSRDSAQPQHF
>TRBV28
CASSSGGRYEQYF
>TRBV15
CATSFDRGHSNYGYTF
>TRBV6-5
CASSSVIGTQYF
>TRBV5-6
CASSPMWARGVDEQYF
>TRBV6-5
CASSFDREETQYF
>TRBV5-6
CASSYLQNSVDYGYTF
>TRBV9
CASSVVLMNTEAFF
>TRBV25-1
CASSEGQGWNEKLFF
>TRBV4-1
CASSDTGRTEAFF
>TRBV3-1/TRBV3-2
CASSPRDRASEAFF
>TRBV7-6
CASSPMGTGREQYF
>TRBV30
CAWGNPKTGNYYGYTF
>TRBV3-1/TRBV3-2
CASGRRGEGTYEQYF
>TRBV5-1
CASSSDRTGAFYGYTF
>TRBV7-9
CASSLAGVNYGYTF
>TRBV19
CASSTRPTGLYGYTF
>TRBV4-1
CASSQDSPGDEQFF
>TRBV5-1
CASSSGLAGLSYNEQFF
>TRBV19
CAGHDPDTQYF
>TRBV9
CASSVAPVRADTGELFF
>TRBV7-2
CASSFGRGDGYTF
>TRBV10-1
CASKPGEGNTIYF
>TRBV19
CASIRDRAAGYTF
>TRBV9
CASSVEAGVQETQYF
>TRBV18
CASSPPRGQGRNEQYF
>TRBV2
CASSPREDYTF
>TRBV28
CASRNPGILYEQYF
>TRBV10-3
CAISGGRGTDTQYF
>TRBV2
CASTTGGYTGELFF
>TRBV19
CASSMGTSVGYTF
>TRBV28
CASSFFTSRHPEQYF
>TRBV5-1
CASSLADGQVIEAFF
>TRBV27
CATKGTSGEHSSKSDTQYF
>TRBV11-2
CASGNPRGRQYF
>TRBV4-1
CASSQVRGGETQYF
>TRBV18
CASSPQGTSSGNTIYF
>TRBV29-1
CSVAPSQSNTEAFF
>TRBV28
CASSYPLMRAQETQYF
>TRBV19
CASNPGQGVYGYTF
>TRBV7-2
CASSLRVTGTGELFF
>TRBV10-3
CAIRSGQGGSPLHF
>TRBV4-3
CASSQGVQASSYGYTF
>TRBV9
CASSVGGTGDGYTF
>TRBV6-5
CASMGGVSGNTIYF